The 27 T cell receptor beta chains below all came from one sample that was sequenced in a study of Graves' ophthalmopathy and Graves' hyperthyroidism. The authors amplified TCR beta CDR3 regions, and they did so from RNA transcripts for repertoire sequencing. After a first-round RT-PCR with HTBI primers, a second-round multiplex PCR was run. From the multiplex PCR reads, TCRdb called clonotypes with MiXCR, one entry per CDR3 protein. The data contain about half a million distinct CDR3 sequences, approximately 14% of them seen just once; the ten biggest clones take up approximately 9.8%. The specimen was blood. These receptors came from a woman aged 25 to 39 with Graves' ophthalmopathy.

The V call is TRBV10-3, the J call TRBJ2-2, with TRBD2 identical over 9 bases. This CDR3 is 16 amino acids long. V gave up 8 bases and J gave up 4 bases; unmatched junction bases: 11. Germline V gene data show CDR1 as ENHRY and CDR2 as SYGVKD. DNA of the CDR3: TGTGCCATCCGTAGCGGGGGCGGAATAGGCACCGGGGAGCTGTTTTTT. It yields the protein CAIRSGGGIGTGELFF.

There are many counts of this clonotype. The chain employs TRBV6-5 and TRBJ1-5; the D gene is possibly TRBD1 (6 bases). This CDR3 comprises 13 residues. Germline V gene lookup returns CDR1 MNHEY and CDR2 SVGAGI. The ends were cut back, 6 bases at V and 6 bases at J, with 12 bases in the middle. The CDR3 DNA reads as TGTGCCAGCAGAACAGGGTCCGGTCAGCCCCAGCATTTT. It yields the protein CASRTGSGQPQHF.

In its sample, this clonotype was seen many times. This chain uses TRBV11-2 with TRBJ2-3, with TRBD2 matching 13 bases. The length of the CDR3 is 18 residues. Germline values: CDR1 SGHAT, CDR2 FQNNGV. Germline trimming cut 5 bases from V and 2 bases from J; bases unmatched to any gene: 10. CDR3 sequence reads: CASSVGTSGAFNTDTQYF. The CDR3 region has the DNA TGTGCCAGCAGCGTCGGGACTAGCGGGGCCTTTAACACAGATACGCAGTATTTT.

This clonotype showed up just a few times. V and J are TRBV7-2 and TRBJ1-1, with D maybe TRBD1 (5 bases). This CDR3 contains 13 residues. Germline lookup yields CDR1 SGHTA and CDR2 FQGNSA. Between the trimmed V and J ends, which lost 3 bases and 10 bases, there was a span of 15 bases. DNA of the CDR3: TGTGCCAGCAGCTTCGGGTCAGGGCGGGGAGCTTTCTTT. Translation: CASSFGSGRGAFF. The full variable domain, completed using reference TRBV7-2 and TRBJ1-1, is GAGVSQSPSNKVTEKGKDVELRCDPISGHTALYWYRQSLGQGLEFLIYFQGNSAPDKSGLPSDRFSAERTGGSVSTLTIQRTQQEDSAVYLCASSFGSGRGAFFGQGTRLTVV.

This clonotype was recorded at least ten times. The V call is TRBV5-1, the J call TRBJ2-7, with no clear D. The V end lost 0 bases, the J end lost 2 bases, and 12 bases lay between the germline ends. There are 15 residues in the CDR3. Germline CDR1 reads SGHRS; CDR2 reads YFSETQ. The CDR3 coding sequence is TGCGCCAGCAGCTTGGAGAGAAGGCTTCCCTACGAGCAGTACTTC. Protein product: CASSLERRLPYEQYF.

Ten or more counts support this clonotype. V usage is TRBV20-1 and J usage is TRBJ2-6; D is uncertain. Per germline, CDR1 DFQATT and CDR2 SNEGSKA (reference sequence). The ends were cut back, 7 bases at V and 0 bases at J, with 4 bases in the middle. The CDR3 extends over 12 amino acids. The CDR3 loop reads CSGASGANVLTF. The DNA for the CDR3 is TGCAGTGGGGCCTCTGGGGCCAACGTCCTGACTTTC.

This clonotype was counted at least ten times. CDR3 loop: CASSDRDRDEQYF. CDR3 sequence (DNA): TGTGCCAGCAGTGACCGGGACAGGGACGAGCAGTACTTC. The chain links TRBV6-1 to TRBJ2-7, with 9 bases identical to TRBD1. Germline CDR1 reads MNHNS; CDR2 reads SASEGT. Trimming cost V 3 bases and J 5 bases; bases outside gene matches: 2. The CDR3 spans 13 residues.

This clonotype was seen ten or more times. The CDR3, as DNA: TGTGCCAGCAGTTTATCGGGCAGGGGCTATGGCTACACCTTC. This sequence encodes CASSLSGRGYGYTF. This chain joins TRBV27 and TRBJ1-2; a weak D match, TRBD1 (6 bases). CDR1 and CDR2 from the germline V gene are MNHEY and SMNVEV (reference sequence). The CDR3 length is 14 residues. V was clipped by 0 bases and J by 4 bases, with 9 bases between them.

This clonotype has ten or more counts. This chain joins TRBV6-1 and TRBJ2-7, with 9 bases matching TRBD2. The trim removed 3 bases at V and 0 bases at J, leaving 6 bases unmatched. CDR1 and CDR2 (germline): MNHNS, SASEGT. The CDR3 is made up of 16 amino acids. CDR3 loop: CASSEGLAGDSYEQYF. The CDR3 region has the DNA TGTGCCAGCAGTGAGGGGTTAGCGGGAGACTCCTACGAGCAGTACTTC.

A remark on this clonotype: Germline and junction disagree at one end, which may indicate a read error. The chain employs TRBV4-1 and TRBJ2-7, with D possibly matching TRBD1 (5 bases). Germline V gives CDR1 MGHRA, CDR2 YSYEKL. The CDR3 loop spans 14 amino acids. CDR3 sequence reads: CASSQAGFSYDQYF. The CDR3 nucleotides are TGCGCCAGCAGCCAAGCAGGGTTCTCCTACGATCAGTACTTC.

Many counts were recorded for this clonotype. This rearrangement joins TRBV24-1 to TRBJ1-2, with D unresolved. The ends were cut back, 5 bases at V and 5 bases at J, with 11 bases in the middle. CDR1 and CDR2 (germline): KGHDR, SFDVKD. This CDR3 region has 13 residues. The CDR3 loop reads CATSVGELYGYTF. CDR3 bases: TGTGCCACCAGTGTCGGGGAGTTATATGGCTACACCTTC.

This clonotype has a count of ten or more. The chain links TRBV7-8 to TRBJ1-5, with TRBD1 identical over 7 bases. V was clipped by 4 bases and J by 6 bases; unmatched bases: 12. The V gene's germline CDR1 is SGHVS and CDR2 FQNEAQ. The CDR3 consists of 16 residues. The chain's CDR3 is CASSWLRTGRGQPQHF. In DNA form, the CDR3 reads TGTGCCAGCAGCTGGTTGAGGACAGGCCGAGGTCAGCCCCAGCATTTT.

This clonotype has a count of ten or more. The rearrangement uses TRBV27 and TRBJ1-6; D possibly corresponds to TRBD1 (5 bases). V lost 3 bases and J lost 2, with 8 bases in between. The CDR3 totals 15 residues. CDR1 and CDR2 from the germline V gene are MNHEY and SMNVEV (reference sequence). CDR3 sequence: CASSFVGAYNSPLHF. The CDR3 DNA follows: TGTGCCAGCAGTTTTGTAGGGGCCTATAATTCACCCCTCCACTTT.

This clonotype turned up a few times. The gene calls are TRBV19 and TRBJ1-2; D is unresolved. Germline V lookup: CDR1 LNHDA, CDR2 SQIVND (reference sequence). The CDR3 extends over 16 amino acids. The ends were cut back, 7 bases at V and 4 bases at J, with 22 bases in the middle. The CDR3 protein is CASTNTFGLLGYGYTF. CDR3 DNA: TGTGCCAGTACTAATACCTTCGGACTGCTGGGCTATGGCTACACCTTC.

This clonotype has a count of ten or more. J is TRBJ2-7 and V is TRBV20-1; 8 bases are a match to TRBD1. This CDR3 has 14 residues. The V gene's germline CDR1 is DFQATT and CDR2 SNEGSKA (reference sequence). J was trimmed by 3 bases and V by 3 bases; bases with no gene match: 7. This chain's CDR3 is CSASPTGTGYEQYF. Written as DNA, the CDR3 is TGCAGTGCTAGTCCGACCGGGACAGGCTACGAGCAGTACTTC.

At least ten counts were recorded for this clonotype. In DNA form, the CDR3 reads TGTGCCAGTAGTATCGCTGGGCAGGGGAATTCACCCCTCCACTTT. It is translated as CASSIAGQGNSPLHF. The rearrangement uses TRBV19 and TRBJ1-6; tentative D call: TRBD1 (6 bases). The V end lost 3 bases, the J end lost 7 bases, and 13 bases lay between the germline ends. Looked up from germline, CDR1 is LNHDA and CDR2 is SQIVND (reference sequence). The CDR3 runs to 15 residues. Filled out from reference TRBV19 and TRBJ1-6, the complete variable domain reads DGGITQSPKYLFRKEGQNVTLSCEQNLNHDAMYWYRQDPGQGLRLIYYSQIVNDFQKGDIAEGYSVSREKKESFPLTVTSAQKNPTAFYLCASSIAGQGNSPLHFGNGTRLTVT.

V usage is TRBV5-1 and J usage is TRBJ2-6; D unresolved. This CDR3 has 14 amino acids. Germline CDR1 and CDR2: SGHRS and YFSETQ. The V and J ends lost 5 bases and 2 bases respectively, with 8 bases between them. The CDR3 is CASRTDPGANVLTF. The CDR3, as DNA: TGCGCCAGCAGGACGGATCCTGGGGCCAACGTCCTGACTTTC.

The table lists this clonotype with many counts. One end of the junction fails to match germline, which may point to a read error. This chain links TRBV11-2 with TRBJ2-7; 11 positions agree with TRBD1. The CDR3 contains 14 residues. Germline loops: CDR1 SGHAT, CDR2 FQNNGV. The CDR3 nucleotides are TGTGCCAGCAGCCATCGGACAGGGGGCCACGAGCGGTACTTC. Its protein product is CASSHRTGGHERYF.

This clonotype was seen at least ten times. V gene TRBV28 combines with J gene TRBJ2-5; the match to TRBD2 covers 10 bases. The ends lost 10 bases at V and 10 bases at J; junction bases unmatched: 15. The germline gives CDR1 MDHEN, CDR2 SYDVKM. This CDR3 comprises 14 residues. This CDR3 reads CATVTSGALMVQYF. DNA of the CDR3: TGTGCCACCGTTACTAGCGGGGCTCTGATGGTCCAGTACTTC.

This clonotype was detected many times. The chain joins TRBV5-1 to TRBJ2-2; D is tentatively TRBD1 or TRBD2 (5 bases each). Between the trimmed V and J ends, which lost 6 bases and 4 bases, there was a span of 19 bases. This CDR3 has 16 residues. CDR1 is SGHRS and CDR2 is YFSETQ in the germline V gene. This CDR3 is CASKGTPGGFTGELFF. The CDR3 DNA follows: TGCGCCAGCAAGGGGACCCCTGGAGGATTCACCGGGGAGCTGTTTTTT.

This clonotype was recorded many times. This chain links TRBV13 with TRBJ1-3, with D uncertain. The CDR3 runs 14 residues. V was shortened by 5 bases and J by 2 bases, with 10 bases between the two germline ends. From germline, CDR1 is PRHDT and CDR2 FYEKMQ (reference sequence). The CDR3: CASSLPATGNTIYF. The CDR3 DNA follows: TGTGCCAGCAGCCTCCCGGCTACTGGAAACACCATATATTTT. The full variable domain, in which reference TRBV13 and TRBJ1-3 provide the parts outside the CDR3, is AAGVIQSPRHLIKEKRETATLKCYPIPRHDTVYWYQQGPGQDPQFLISFYEKMQSDKGSIPDRFSAQQFSDYHSELNMSSLELGDSALYFCASSLPATGNTIYFGEGSWLTVV.

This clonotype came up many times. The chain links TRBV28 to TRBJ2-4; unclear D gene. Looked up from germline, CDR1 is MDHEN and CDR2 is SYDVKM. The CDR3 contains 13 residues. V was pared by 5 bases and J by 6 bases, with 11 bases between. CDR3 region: CASSPSDLNIQYF. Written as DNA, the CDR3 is TGTGCCAGCAGTCCCTCGGACCTAAACATTCAGTACTTC.

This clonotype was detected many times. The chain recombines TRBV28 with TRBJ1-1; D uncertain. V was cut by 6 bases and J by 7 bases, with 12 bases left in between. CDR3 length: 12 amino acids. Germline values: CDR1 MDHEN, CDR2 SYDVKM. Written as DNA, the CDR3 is TGTGCCAGCAGCCGGTCCGGCCTTGAAGCTTTCTTT. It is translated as CASSRSGLEAFF.

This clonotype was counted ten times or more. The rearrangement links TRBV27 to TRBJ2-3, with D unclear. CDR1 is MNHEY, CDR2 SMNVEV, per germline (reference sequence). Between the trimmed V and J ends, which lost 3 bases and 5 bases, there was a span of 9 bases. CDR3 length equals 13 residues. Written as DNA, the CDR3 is TGTGCCAGCAGTTTTGGACCTGGAGATACGCAGTATTTT. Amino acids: CASSFGPGDTQYF.

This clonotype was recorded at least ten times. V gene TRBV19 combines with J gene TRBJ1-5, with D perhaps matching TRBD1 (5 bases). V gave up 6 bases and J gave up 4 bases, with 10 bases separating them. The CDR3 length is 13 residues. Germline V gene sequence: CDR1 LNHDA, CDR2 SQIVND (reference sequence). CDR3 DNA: TGTGCCAGTAGCAACAGGCGAAATCAGCCCCAGCATTTT. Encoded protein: CASSNRRNQPQHF.

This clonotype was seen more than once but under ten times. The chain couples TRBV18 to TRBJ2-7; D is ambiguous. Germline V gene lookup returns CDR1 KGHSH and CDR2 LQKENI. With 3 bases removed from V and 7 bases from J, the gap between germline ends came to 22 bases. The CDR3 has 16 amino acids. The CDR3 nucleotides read TGTGCCAGCTCACCCTTAGACGGATTCAGCCTCGGGGAGCAGTACTTC. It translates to CASSPLDGFSLGEQYF.

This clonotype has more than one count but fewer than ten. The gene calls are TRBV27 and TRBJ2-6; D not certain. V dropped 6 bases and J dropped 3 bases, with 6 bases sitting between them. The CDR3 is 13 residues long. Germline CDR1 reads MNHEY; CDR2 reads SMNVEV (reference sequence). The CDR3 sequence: CASRRVGANVLTF. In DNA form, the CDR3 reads TGTGCCAGCAGAAGAGTTGGGGCCAACGTCCTGACTTTC.